These 27 T cell receptor beta chains were sequenced from one sample in a study of cytomegalovirus exposure and HLA in healthy donors. In the PCR, 60 Vbeta and 13 Jbeta primers were used. Profiled with immunoSEQ multiplex PCR; TCRdb holds only in-frame clones, not every one. The sample includes around 120,000 clones, about 75% of them seen just once. Sequenced sample: PBMCs. These receptors all stem from a man aged 60 to 69 in good health and CMV-seropositive.

This clone was observed once. J is TRBJ2-1 and V is TRBV5-1; a possible D gene is TRBD2 (6 bases). The germline gives CDR1 SGHRS, CDR2 YFSETQ. The CDR3 contains 17 residues. V lost 4 bases to trimming and J lost 0 bases, with 17 bases between them. This chain's CDR3 is CASSRVQGLGSYNEQFF. The CDR3 region has the DNA TGCGCCAGCAGCAGGGTCCAGGGACTGGGCTCCTACAATGAGCAGTTCTTC.

This chain uses TRBV19 with TRBJ2-5; 7 nucleotides align to TRBD2. CDR1 and CDR2 from the germline V gene are LNHDA and SQIVND (reference sequence). The CDR3 consists of 13 residues. The J segment lost 7 bases and the V segment lost 3 bases, leaving 5 bases of the junction unmatched. In nucleotides, the CDR3 is TGTGCCAGTAGTATCGGTCCGGGGGGGACCCAGTACTTC. As protein: CASSIGPGGTQYF.

A few counts support this clone. The chain has TRBV30 and TRBJ1-1, with no clear D. From germline, CDR1 is GTSNPN and CDR2 SVGIG (reference sequence). Trimming stripped 0 bases from V and 10 bases from J, with 18 bases between. The CDR3 length is 14 residues. CDR3 in DNA: TGTGCCTGGAGTGTAATTAGTCCGGGGTTGGGAGCTTTCTTT. This codes for CAWSVISPGLGAFF.

The chain's CDR3 is CASSVSGTGGFNEQYF. Written as DNA, the CDR3 is TGTGCCAGCAGCGTATCTGGGACAGGGGGTTTCAACGAGCAGTACTTC. The rearrangement joins TRBV9 to TRBJ2-7, with 11 nucleotides matching TRBD1. CDR1 SGDLS and CDR2 YYNGEE come from the germline V gene. The trim removed 1 base at V and 5 bases at J, leaving 8 bases unmatched. The CDR3 runs to 16 residues.

This clone came up once. The CDR3 spells CASSPGGSNEKLFF. In nucleotides, the CDR3 is TGTGCCAGCAGCCCCGGGGGATCTAATGAAAAACTGTTTTTT. This chain joins TRBV7-2 and TRBJ1-4, with D perhaps matching TRBD1 (5 bases). Germline lookup yields CDR1 SGHTA and CDR2 FQGNSA. The CDR3 spans 14 residues. The V and J ends lost 5 bases and 3 bases respectively, with 10 bases between them.

This chain connects TRBV11-3 to TRBJ2-7; possible D gene TRBD1, 6 bases. The germline V and J ends were trimmed by 3 bases and 3 bases, with 9 bases remaining between them. This CDR3 has 13 amino acids. From germline, CDR1 is SGHNT and CDR2 YENEEA. The CDR3 sequence: CASSFGQSYEQYF. CDR3 nucleotides: TGTGCCAGCAGCTTCGGACAGAGCTACGAGCAGTACTTC.

About this clone: One junction end does not reproduce the germline sequence, and a read error may be involved. The V and J genes are TRBV30 and TRBJ1-6, with D possibly TRBD1 on 6 matching bases. Germline assignment: CDR1 GTSNPN and CDR2 SVGIG (reference sequence). The CDR3 consists of 15 residues. The CDR3 region has the DNA TGTGCCTGGAAGCCACCGGGACAATTTAATTCGCCCCTCCACTTT. Its protein product is CAWKPPGQFNSPLHF.

The V call is TRBV27, the J call TRBJ1-2, with TRBD1 identical over 12 bases. Germline V gene lookup returns CDR1 MNHEY and CDR2 SMNVEV (reference sequence). The CDR3 is 17 residues long. The junction had 11 bases not matched to a gene; V was cut back by 5 bases and J by 4 bases. Written as DNA, the CDR3 is TGTGCCAGCAGTCCTGCCGGGACAGGGGGCCGACTCTATGGCTACACCTTC. Protein product: CASSPAGTGGRLYGYTF.

The chain carries TRBV5-1 and TRBJ2-5; 9 bases are shared with TRBD1. Germline V gene data show CDR1 as SGHRS and CDR2 as YFSETQ. The ends lost 3 bases at V and 5 bases at J; junction bases unmatched: 11. CDR3 length: 16 residues. In DNA form, the CDR3 reads TGCGCCAGCAGCTGGAACCGGGACAGGGTTGCGGAGACCCAGTACTTC. The encoded protein is CASSWNRDRVAETQYF.

The chain is built from TRBV5-6 and TRBJ1-5; TRBD1 might be the D (6 bases). This CDR3 comprises 14 residues. Germline CDR1 SGHDT, CDR2 YYEEEE. The V end was cut by 4 bases, the J end by 5 bases, with 13 bases between. The CDR3 DNA is TGTGCCAGCAGCCTAAGGAACAGGGATCAGCCCCAGCATTTT. Protein: CASSLRNRDQPQHF.

The rearrangement joins TRBV15 to TRBJ2-2; 7 bases align to TRBD1. The CDR3 is 15 amino acids. The J segment lost 4 bases and the V segment lost 3 bases, leaving 5 bases of the junction unmatched. Germline CDR1 reads LNHNV; CDR2 reads YYDKDF (reference sequence). The DNA for the CDR3 is TGTGCCACCAGCAGGGACAGGCAGGGCACCGGGGAGCTGTTTTTT. This codes for CATSRDRQGTGELFF.

The chain combines TRBV6-5 with TRBJ2-1, with D tentatively TRBD2 (5 bases). The CDR3 spans 16 residues. The germline V and J ends were trimmed by 0 bases and 0 bases, with 9 bases remaining between them. Germline CDR1 is MNHEY and CDR2 is SVGAGI. In nucleotides, the CDR3 is TGTGCCAGCAGTTACTCAAAGCGGAGCTCCTACAATGAGCAGTTCTTC. As protein: CASSYSKRSSYNEQFF.

This clone was seen more than once but under ten times. The rearrangement joins TRBV28 to TRBJ2-3, with 8 bases aligning to TRBD1. The J segment lost 2 bases and the V segment lost 3 bases, leaving 10 bases of the junction unmatched. Germline lookup yields CDR1 MDHEN and CDR2 SYDVKM. This CDR3 has 17 residues. The chain's CDR3 is CASSFPFRTGSTDTQYF. The CDR3 DNA follows: TGTGCCAGCAGTTTCCCATTCCGGACAGGGTCCACAGATACGCAGTATTTT.

The chain links TRBV5-1 to TRBJ2-1; TRBD1 agrees at 10 bases. From germline, CDR1 is SGHRS and CDR2 YFSETQ. The length of the CDR3 is 16 residues. Germline trimming cut 3 bases from V and 3 bases from J; bases unmatched to any gene: 6. CDR3 residues: CASSSSWTGGYNEQFF. In nucleotides, the CDR3 is TGCGCCAGCAGCTCGAGTTGGACAGGGGGCTACAATGAGCAGTTCTTC. Drawing the rest from reference TRBV5-1 and TRBJ2-1, the complete variable domain is KAGVTQTPRYLIKTRGQQVTLSCSPISGHRSVSWYQQTPGQGLQFLFEYFSETQRNKGNFPGRFSGRQFSNSRSEMNVSTLELGDSALYLCASSSSWTGGYNEQFFGPGTRLTVL.

The chain uses TRBV30 and TRBJ1-5; possibly TRBD1 for D (5 bases). Trimming shortened V by 3 bases and J by 7 bases, and 19 bases separated the two germline ends. Germline V gene sequence: CDR1 GTSNPN, CDR2 SVGIG (reference sequence). The CDR3 consists of 15 residues. The CDR3 DNA reads TGTGCCTGGAGCGGGGGTATTGGGGTCGAACAGCCCCAGCATTTT. It is translated as CAWSGGIGVEQPQHF. The entire variable domain, with the rest obtained from reference TRBV30 and TRBJ1-5, is as follows: SQTIHQWPATLVQPVGSPLSLECTVEGTSNPNLYWYRQAAGRGLQLLFYSVGIGQISSEVPQNLSASRPQDRQFILSSKKLLLSDSGFYLCAWSGGIGVEQPQHFGDGTRLSIL.

The rearrangement joins TRBV11-2 to TRBJ2-7; TRBD1 agrees at 7 bases. J gave up 2 bases and V 3 bases, and 4 bases lay outside the gene matches. There are 14 residues in the CDR3. Germline values: CDR1 SGHAT, CDR2 FQNNGV. CDR3 amino acids: CASSLTGNPYEQYF. CDR3 DNA sequence: TGTGCCAGCAGCTTGACAGGGAACCCCTACGAGCAGTACTTC.

This sequence joins TRBV30 and TRBJ2-7; 7 nucleotides line up with TRBD1. Trimming removed 3 bases from V and 6 bases from J; junction bases left unmatched: 5. CDR3 length: 12 amino acids. Germline V gives CDR1 GTSNPN, CDR2 SVGIG (reference sequence). In DNA form, the CDR3 reads TGTGCCTGGAGGAGACAGGGCGGCGAGCAGTACTTC. This translates into CAWRRQGGEQYF.

The chain has TRBV5-4 and TRBJ1-3; 8 bases align to TRBD1. Unmatched junction bases numbered 4, after V lost 4 bases and J lost 1 base. This CDR3 region has 15 residues. Germline V lookup: CDR1 SGHNT, CDR2 YYREEE (reference sequence). The CDR3: CASSRRGLSGNTIYF. The CDR3 nucleotides are TGTGCCAGCAGCCGCAGGGGGCTGTCTGGAAACACCATATATTTT.

This clone was seen more than once but under ten times. V and J are TRBV6-4 and TRBJ2-1; TRBD2 is a possible D gene (5 bases). CDR1 is MRHNA and CDR2 is SNTAGT in the germline V gene. V shed 0 bases and J shed 7 bases, with 10 bases lying between them. The CDR3 runs 14 residues. Written as DNA, the CDR3 is TGTGCCAGCAGTGACTCACTAGGGCGGAATGAGCAGTTCTTC. This translates into CASSDSLGRNEQFF.

The chain links TRBV7-6 to TRBJ2-5; TRBD1 matches 10 bases. Germline lookup yields CDR1 SGHVS and CDR2 FNYEAQ. This CDR3 region has 14 residues. V lost 1 base and J lost 4; bases outside the gene matches: 0. The CDR3 here is CASSLGTGGETQYF. CDR3 nucleotides: TGTGCCAGCAGCTTAGGGACAGGGGGAGAGACCCAGTACTTC.

The J gene is TRBJ2-2, the V gene TRBV2; 9 bases are a match to TRBD2. The CDR3 contains 16 residues. Per germline, CDR1 SNHLY and CDR2 FYNNEI. V dropped 3 bases and J dropped 4; count of bases not matched to a gene: 6. The CDR3 sequence: CASSDVSGSFTGELFF. The CDR3 DNA is TGTGCCAGCAGTGATGTTAGCGGGAGTTTCACCGGGGAGCTGTTTTTT. The complete variable domain, with remaining parts taken from reference TRBV2 and TRBJ2-2, reads EPEVTQTPSHQVTQMGQEVILRCVPISNHLYFYWYRQILGQKVEFLVSFYNNEISEKSEIFDDQFSVERPDGSNFTLKIRSTKLEDSAMYFCASSDVSGSFTGELFFGEGSRLTVL.

This clone was counted many times. This rearrangement joins TRBV18 to TRBJ1-3; D not resolved. The CDR3 is 14 amino acids. Germline CDR1 is KGHSH and CDR2 is LQKENI. V was clipped by 3 bases and J by 3 bases, with 9 bases between them. For the CDR3, the DNA is TGTGCCAGCTCACCGAGGCCTGGTGGAAACACCATATATTTT. Residues: CASSPRPGGNTIYF. Looking up the rest from reference TRBV18 and TRBJ1-3 gives the full variable domain: NAGVMQNPRHLVRRRGQEARLRCSPMKGHSHVYWYRQLPEEGLKFMVYLQKENIIDESGMPKERFSAEFPKEGPSILRIQQVVRGDSAAYFCASSPRPGGNTIYFGEGSWLTVV.

This chain uses TRBV7-8 with TRBJ2-3; 7 bases align to TRBD1. The CDR3 contains 17 residues. Germline V lookup: CDR1 SGHVS, CDR2 FQNEAQ. The trim removed 5 bases at V and 0 bases at J, leaving 11 bases unmatched. The DNA of the CDR3 is TGTGCCAGCAGCCCGGGACAGCAACTTGTTAGCACAGATACGCAGTATTTT. Its protein product is CASSPGQQLVSTDTQYF.

The chain carries TRBV7-9 and TRBJ2-5; TRBD2 is a possible D gene (6 bases). The V and J ends lost 5 bases and 13 bases respectively, with 17 bases between them. This CDR3 has 12 residues. Looked up from germline, CDR1 is SEHNR and CDR2 is FQNEAQ (reference sequence). The CDR3: CASSRPRDIRYF. CDR3 sequence (DNA): TGTGCCAGCAGCCGACCGCGGGATATACGGTACTTC.

The J gene is TRBJ1-4, the V gene TRBV28, with a possible D match to TRBD1 (5 bases). Looked up from germline, CDR1 is MDHEN and CDR2 is SYDVKM. The CDR3 loop spans 15 amino acids. V gave up 5 bases and J gave up 8 bases, with 18 bases separating them. The CDR3 spells CASSRGGAFDEKLFF. The CDR3 DNA reads as TGTGCCAGCAGTCGGGGAGGGGCCTTCGACGAAAAACTGTTTTTT. Filled out from reference TRBV28 and TRBJ1-4, the complete variable domain reads DVKVTQSSRYLVKRTGEKVFLECVQDMDHENMFWYRQDPGLGLRLIYFSYDVKMKEKGDIPEGYSVSREKKERFSLILESASTNQTSMYLCASSRGGAFDEKLFFGSGTQLSVL.

The chain has TRBV2 and TRBJ1-2, with D perhaps TRBD1 (5 bases). The CDR3 spans 14 residues. CDR1 SNHLY and CDR2 FYNNEI come from the germline V gene. V dropped 1 base and J dropped 5 bases, with 11 bases sitting between them. CDR3 residues: CASSEGTHFYGYTF. CDR3 coding DNA: TGTGCCAGCAGTGAAGGGACACATTTTTATGGCTACACCTTC. The full variable domain, in which reference TRBV2 and TRBJ1-2 provide the parts outside the CDR3, is EPEVTQTPSHQVTQMGQEVILRCVPISNHLYFYWYRQILGQKVEFLVSFYNNEISEKSEIFDDQFSVERPDGSNFTLKIRSTKLEDSAMYFCASSEGTHFYGYTFGSGTRLTVV.

CDR3 DNA sequence: TGTGCCAGTAGTATTACTAGCGGGGGCGGCACAGATACGCAGTATTTT. Its protein is CASSITSGGGTDTQYF. V gene TRBV19 combines with J gene TRBJ2-3; 11 bases are shared with TRBD2. The CDR3 length is 16 residues. In germline, CDR1 is LNHDA, CDR2 SQIVND (reference sequence). J lost 1 base, V lost 3 bases, and 3 bases had no gene match. Full variable domain (outside the CDR3, taken from reference TRBV19 and TRBJ2-3): DGGITQSPKYLFRKEGQNVTLSCEQNLNHDAMYWYRQDPGQGLRLIYYSQIVNDFQKGDIAEGYSVSREKKESFPLTVTSAQKNPTAFYLCASSITSGGGTDTQYFGPGTRLTVL.